This passage covers 19 T cell receptor beta chains from one sample sequenced in a study of cytomegalovirus exposure and HLA in healthy donors listed by TCRdb under 2017. Preparation of the library involved the immunoSEQ multiplex PCR assay. For the multiplex PCR, a mixture combining 60 forward primers for TCR Vbeta segments and 13 reverse primers for TCR Jbeta segments was used. The table was pulled from immuneACCESS by TCRdb, which kept in-frame rearrangements only. Such tables lose some clones; where checked, under half of the loss comes from unresolved V genes, and the rest has no known cause. The sample yields a few hundred thousand clones; over 90% were counted once. Approximately 1.5% of the sample comes from the top ten. Sequencing input: PBMCs. The receptors come from a girl aged 2 to 9 in good health and CMV-seronegative.

The V call is TRBV29-1, the J call TRBJ1-2, with 8 bases lining up with TRBD1. CDR1 is SQVTM, CDR2 ANQGSEA, per germline. The V segment lost 7 bases and the J segment 2 bases; nucleotides outside the gene matches: 6. This CDR3 contains 13 residues. The DNA of the CDR3 is TGCAGCGCAGACAGGGGCCCCAACTATGGCTACACCTTC. Its translation is CSADRGPNYGYTF.

The chain employs TRBV7-3 and TRBJ1-2; weak D call: TRBD1 (6 bases). Germline V gene sequence: CDR1 SGHTA, CDR2 FQGTGA. V lost 3 bases to trimming and J lost 8 bases, with 13 bases between them. The CDR3 is made up of 13 amino acids. The CDR3 spells CASSFAGGMGYTF. CDR3 bases: TGTGCCAGCAGCTTTGCGGGGGGCATGGGCTACACCTTC.

V usage is TRBV6-5 and J usage is TRBJ2-7; 7 nucleotides align to TRBD2. Germline V gene sequence: CDR1 MNHEY, CDR2 SVGAGI. The CDR3 totals 11 residues. Losses at the gene ends were 8 bases for V and 6 bases for J; bases not matched to a gene: 4. This chain's CDR3 is CASYERGEQYF. In DNA form, the CDR3 reads TGTGCCAGCTACGAGCGGGGCGAGCAGTACTTC.

This clone came up a few times. The chain joins TRBV5-1 to TRBJ1-2; TRBD1 matches at 8 bases. V gave up 3 bases and J gave up 7 bases; unmatched junction bases: 2. The CDR3 has 12 amino acids. Germline CDR1 SGHRS, CDR2 YFSETQ. CDR3 in DNA: TGCGCCAGCAGCTCGGACAGGGTTGGCTACACCTTC. It encodes CASSSDRVGYTF.

This clone came up once. The chain is built from TRBV29-1 and TRBJ1-2; 12 bases match TRBD1. The CDR3 has 15 residues. The V segment lost 4 bases and the J segment 2 bases; nucleotides outside the gene matches: 5. Germline-derived CDR1 and CDR2 are SQVTM and ANQGSEA. The CDR3 protein is CSVVGTGGRNYGYTF. The CDR3 DNA sequence: TGCAGCGTTGTAGGGACAGGGGGCCGGAACTATGGCTACACCTTC.

The chain uses TRBV19 and TRBJ1-2; 8 nucleotides match TRBD1. The CDR3 consists of 13 residues. Germline assignment: CDR1 LNHDA and CDR2 SQIVND (reference sequence). J lost 5 bases, V lost 7 bases, and 6 bases had no gene match. The CDR3 loop is CASTQTGGYGYTF. The CDR3, as DNA: TGTGCCAGTACCCAAACAGGGGGATATGGCTACACCTTC.

The chain has TRBV19 and TRBJ1-1; D is undetermined. In germline, CDR1 is LNHDA, CDR2 SQIVND (reference sequence). The CDR3 has 15 residues. V lost 3 bases to trimming and J lost 0 bases, with 11 bases between them. CDR3 amino acids: CASSIEYSMNTEAFF. The CDR3 DNA reads TGTGCCAGTAGTATCGAGTACAGCATGAACACTGAAGCTTTCTTT.

This chain joins TRBV15 and TRBJ1-1; a weak D match, TRBD1 (5 bases). The CDR3 covers 15 residues. Trimming left V 0 bases short and J 5 bases short, with 13 bases between. From germline, CDR1 is LNHNV and CDR2 YYDKDF (reference sequence). CDR3 coding DNA: TGTGCCACCAGCAGAGATTTGGCAGGGAAGACTGAAGCTTTCTTT. It translates to CATSRDLAGKTEAFF.

The genes are TRBV7-9 and TRBJ1-5; D is possibly TRBD1 (5 bases). Trimming stripped 3 bases from V and 4 bases from J, with 13 bases between. Germline assignment: CDR1 SEHNR and CDR2 FQNEAQ (reference sequence). The CDR3 has 15 residues. The CDR3 loop is CASSLSGHINQPQHF. DNA for the CDR3: TGTGCCAGCAGCTTGAGTGGACATATAAATCAGCCCCAGCATTTT. Variable domain in full (rest from reference TRBV7-9 and TRBJ1-5): DTGVSQNPRHKITKRGQNVTFRCDPISEHNRLYWYRQTLGQGPEFLTYFQNEAQLEKSRLLSDRFSAERPKGSFSTLEIQRTEQGDSAMYLCASSLSGHINQPQHFGDGTRLSIL.

Only one count was recorded for this clone. The chain joins TRBV10-3 to TRBJ2-2, with TRBD2 matching over 7 bases. Germline CDR1 ENHRY, CDR2 SYGVKD. Germline trimming cut 10 bases from V and 6 bases from J; bases unmatched to any gene: 8. The CDR3 loop spans 13 amino acids. This CDR3 is CATRTSEAGELFF. In nucleotides, the CDR3 is TGTGCCACTCGGACTAGTGAGGCCGGGGAGCTGTTTTTT.

V usage is TRBV7-6 and J usage is TRBJ2-2, with TRBD1 matching over 7 bases. J was trimmed by 5 bases and V by 5 bases; bases with no gene match: 8. Looked up from germline, CDR1 is SGHVS and CDR2 is FNYEAQ. This CDR3 contains 15 residues. The CDR3 reads CASSPLGGATGELFF. CDR3 coding DNA: TGTGCCAGCAGCCCCCTAGGGGGCGCGACCGGGGAGCTGTTTTTT.

The CDR3: CASSSDRDRAVDEQFF. The DNA for the CDR3 is TGTGCCAGCAGCTCCGACCGGGACAGGGCGGTAGATGAGCAGTTCTTC. This chain joins TRBV9 and TRBJ2-1; TRBD1 agrees at 9 bases. The CDR3 sequence is 16 residues long. CDR1 is SGDLS and CDR2 is YYNGEE in the germline V gene. J gave up 8 bases and V 4 bases, and 13 bases lay outside the gene matches. Filled out from reference TRBV9 and TRBJ2-1, the complete variable domain reads DSGVTQTPKHLITATGQRVTLRCSPRSGDLSVYWYQQSLDQGLQFLIQYYNGEERAKGNILERFSAQQFPDLHSELNLSSLELGDSALYFCASSSDRDRAVDEQFFGPGTRLTVL.

In this sample, this clone turned up a few times. This chain links TRBV30 with TRBJ1-3; weak D call: TRBD1 (5 bases). With 5 bases removed from V and 1 base from J, the gap between germline ends came to 6 bases. The germline V gene encodes CDR1 GTSNPN and CDR2 SVGIG (reference sequence). The CDR3 has 12 amino acids. DNA for the CDR3: TGTGCCTGGGGGGCATCTGGAAACACCATATATTTT. Residues: CAWGASGNTIYF.

The chain carries TRBV18 and TRBJ1-2; weak D call: TRBD1 (6 bases). V was pared by 3 bases and J by 6 bases, with 14 bases between. The CDR3 contains 14 residues. Germline assignment: CDR1 KGHSH and CDR2 LQKENI. The DNA for the CDR3 is TGTGCCAGCTCACCCGAGGGACACTGGAATGGCTACACCTTC. As protein: CASSPEGHWNGYTF.

The CDR3 protein is CASSATGAEAFF. CDR3 DNA: TGTGCCAGCAGTGCGACAGGGGCTGAAGCTTTCTTT. The chain recombines TRBV6-1 with TRBJ1-1; 8 bases map to TRBD1. CDR1 and CDR2 from the germline V gene are MNHNS and SASEGT. The ends lost 4 bases at V and 6 bases at J; junction bases unmatched: 1. The CDR3 runs 12 residues.

This clone has a single count. The chain carries TRBV2 and TRBJ2-1; possibly TRBD1 for D (5 bases). CDR1 is SNHLY, CDR2 FYNNEI, per germline. CDR3 length: 13 amino acids. Trimming left V 8 bases short and J 4 bases short, with 12 bases between. DNA of the CDR3: TGTGCCAGCCGGATCGACAGTTACAATGAGCAGTTCTTC. Its translation is CASRIDSYNEQFF.

This rearrangement joins TRBV27 to TRBJ2-7; 10 nucleotides line up with TRBD2. Germline assignment: CDR1 MNHEY and CDR2 SMNVEV (reference sequence). This CDR3 region has 15 residues. The ends lost 5 bases at V and 1 base at J; junction bases unmatched: 5. The CDR3 here is CASSQKREGSYEQYF. As DNA, the CDR3 is TGTGCCAGCAGTCAGAAGCGGGAGGGGTCCTACGAGCAGTACTTC.

As for this clone: The CDR3 does not close with the conserved phenylalanine or tryptophan, likely indicating a read error. The V call is TRBV28, the J call TRBJ1-6, with D unclear. CDR3 length equals 17 residues. V was trimmed by 5 bases and J by 4 bases, leaving 18 bases between them. Germline CDR1 and CDR2: MDHEN and SYDVKM. This CDR3 is CASSPSSGSRYNSPLHL. Written as DNA, the CDR3 is TGTGCCAGCAGTCCTAGCTCGGGCAGCAGATATAATTCACCCCTCCACCTT.

This rearrangement joins TRBV6-1 to TRBJ1-1, with a weak D call TRBD1 (6 bases). The CDR3 has 12 residues. Between the trimmed V and J ends, which lost 10 bases and 5 bases, there was a span of 14 bases. Germline CDR1 MNHNS, CDR2 SASEGT. CDR3 in DNA: TGTGCCACCACGGGGACAATAACTGAAGCTTTCTTT. It specifies CATTGTITEAFF.